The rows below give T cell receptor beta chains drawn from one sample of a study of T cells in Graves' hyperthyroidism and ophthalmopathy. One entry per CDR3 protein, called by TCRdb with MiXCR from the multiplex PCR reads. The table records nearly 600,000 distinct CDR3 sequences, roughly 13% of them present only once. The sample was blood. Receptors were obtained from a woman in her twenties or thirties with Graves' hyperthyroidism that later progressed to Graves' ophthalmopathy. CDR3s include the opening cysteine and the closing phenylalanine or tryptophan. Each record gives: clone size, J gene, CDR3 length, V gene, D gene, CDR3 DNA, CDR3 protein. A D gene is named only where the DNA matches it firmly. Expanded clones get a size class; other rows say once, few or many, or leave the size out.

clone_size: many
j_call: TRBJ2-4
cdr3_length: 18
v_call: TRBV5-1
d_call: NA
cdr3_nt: TGCGCCAGCAGCCCCTCCCAGACAGCTGATTTAGCCAAAAACATTCAGTACTTC
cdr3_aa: CASSPSQTADLAKNIQYF

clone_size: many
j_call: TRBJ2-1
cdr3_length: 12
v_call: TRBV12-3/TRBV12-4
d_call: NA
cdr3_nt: TGTGCCAGCAGTTTCGGATACAATGAGCAGTTCTTC
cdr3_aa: CASSFGYNEQFF

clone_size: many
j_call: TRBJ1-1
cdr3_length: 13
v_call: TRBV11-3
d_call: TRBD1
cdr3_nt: TGTGCCTTCCGACAGGGGACGAGGACTGAAGCTTTCTTT
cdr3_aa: CAFRQGTRTEAFF

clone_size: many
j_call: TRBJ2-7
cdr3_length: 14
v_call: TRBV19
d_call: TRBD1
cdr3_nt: TGTGCCAGTACAACTGGACAGGGAAACTACGAGCAGTACTTC
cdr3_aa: CASTTGQGNYEQYF

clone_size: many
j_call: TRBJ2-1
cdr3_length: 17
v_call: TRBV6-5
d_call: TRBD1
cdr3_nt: TGTGCCAGCAGTTACTCAAGGGGGCCGACCTCCTACAATGAGCAGTTCTTC
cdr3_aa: CASSYSRGPTSYNEQFF

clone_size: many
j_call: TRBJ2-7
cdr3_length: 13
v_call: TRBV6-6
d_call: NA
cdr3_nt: TGTGCCAGCAGTTACCTGGGTTCGGACGAGCAGTACTTC
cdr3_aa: CASSYLGSDEQYF

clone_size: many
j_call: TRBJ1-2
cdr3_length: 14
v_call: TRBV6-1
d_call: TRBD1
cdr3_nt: TGTGCCAGCAGCGGGATCAGACAGGGCCATGGCTACACCTTC
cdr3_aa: CASSGIRQGHGYTF

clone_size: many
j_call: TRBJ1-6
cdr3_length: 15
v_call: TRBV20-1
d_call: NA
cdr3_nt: TGCAGTGCTACGGCTGAGAGCTCCTATAATTCACCCCTCCACTTT
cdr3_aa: CSATAESSYNSPLHF

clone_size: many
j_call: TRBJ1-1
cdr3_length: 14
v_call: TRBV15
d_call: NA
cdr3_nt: TGTGCCACCAGCGGGGGGAGAATGAACACTGAAGCTTTCTTT
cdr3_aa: CATSGGRMNTEAFF

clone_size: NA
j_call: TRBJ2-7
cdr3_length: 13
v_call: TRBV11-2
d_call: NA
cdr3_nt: TGTGCCAGCAGCCTAACCGCACTCGACGAGCAGTACTTC
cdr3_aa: CASSLTALDEQYF

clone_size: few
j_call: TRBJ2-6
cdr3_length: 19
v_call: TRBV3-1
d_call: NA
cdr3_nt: TGTGCCAGCAGCATAAGGACAGCCCGGGCTTTGGCTGGGGCCAACGTCCTGACTTTC
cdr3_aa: CASSIRTARALAGANVLTF

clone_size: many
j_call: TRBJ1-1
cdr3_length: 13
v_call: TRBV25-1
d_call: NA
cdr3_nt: TGTGCCAGCAGGGCCGTTGGGAACACTGAAGCTTTCTTT
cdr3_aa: CASRAVGNTEAFF